This TCR beta chain was captured by sequencing in a study of blood T cells in healthy people across ages (dated by TCRdb to between 2015 and 2016). Turning to the overall study: In model experiments, template switching captured about one uniquely barcoded TCR beta cDNA molecule for every two T cells. Age-related changes in TCR beta repertoire diversity were measured in the study by deep sequencing normalized with unique cDNA molecular identifiers. Donors were grouped into four age groups: young (average approximately 15 years), middle-aged (39), aged (about 60) and long-lived (roughly 80). To avoid experimental bias, donors of different ages were distributed randomly across sequencing lanes. The study analyzed two additional independent replicas of 1 million unique cDNA reads from the same blood draw for two donors, one aged 18 to 30 and one aged 80 or older. The paper as a whole reports these results and caveats: There was a strong correlation between observed TCR beta diversity and the percentage of naive T cells measured by flow cytometry. As age increased, observed TCR beta diversity per million T cells dropped in a roughly linear way, and a significant reduction was already evident by age 40. The long-lived group showed more naive CD4+ T cells, fewer expanded clones and increased TCR diversity than the aged group, suggesting age selection. Because donor CMV infection status was unknown, age-related changes in expanded clonotypes were potentially confounded. Bulk unsorted PBMC profiling prevented conclusive comparison of naive and antigen-experienced compartments. Estimates of total diversity based on one million sequenced T cells were considered lower bounds and underestimates.

Remarks on this clonotype: No cognate antigen has been identified for it. Qualities for individual bases were not recorded, and no much larger clone is one base off.

Per the germline V gene, SGHRS is the CDR1 and YFSETQ is the CDR2. Relative to germline, V is missing 0 bases and J is missing 6 bases, with 3 bases of the junction outside any gene match. Spanning cysteine to phenylalanine, the CDR3 consists of 13 amino acids. Only CDR3 DNA remains: 39 bases, in frame from the first base. Library method: 5' RACE. The data were produced on an Illumina HiSeq 2500. The second PCR ran for about 7 to 11 cycles and used a J-beta primer mix along with a sample-barcoded 5' primer. A unique molecular identifier was introduced onto each TCR beta cDNA molecule by a template-switch 5' adaptor carrying 12 random nucleotides. Each sample yielded at least 2.5 million CDR3-containing paired-end reads. First-strand cDNA synthesis was performed from all RNA using the Mint cDNA synthesis kit, with priming by a TRBC-specific oligonucleotide. Following uracil-DNA glycosylase treatment, all cDNA underwent a first 18-cycle PCR with the universal primers M1SS and BC2_uni_R. On the authors' methods: Each sample was normalized by randomly selecting 1 million high-quality reads, each carrying a distinct molecular identifier. Reads sharing molecular identifiers were discarded rather than binned into consensus sequences. MiTCR, with a Q25 quality threshold and the strictest error-elimination algorithm, was used for CDR3 identification, clonotype clustering and error correction. A nonparametric unseen species model using Euler transformation provided a lower-bound estimate of total TCR beta diversity. TCRdb itself trimmed the public reads at Q25 with fastp, ran MiXCR and retained productive beta chains. Merged by CDR3 protein, the rows form single entries marked with the most common genes and DNA. TCRdb's processing, not the authors', yielded these V and J calls. Across this sample there are more than 650,000 distinct CDR3 sequences, with over 20% seen only once. Together, the top ten hold under 25% of the sample.

The donors were roughly 38 Caucasian individuals from Russia, aged roughly 6 to 100 years, who were systemically healthy. Around 9.7 milliliters of peripheral blood were collected from each donor into EDTA-treated Vacutainer tubes. Ficoll-Paque density-gradient centrifugation was used to isolate PBMCs, with at least 7 million per sample. Trizol reagent was used to extract total RNA from PBMCs, with at least 5 micrograms per sample. For every donor, an aliquot of PBMCs went through flow cytometry to measure the percentages of naive CD45RAhigh/CD27high T cells. The clonotype was recovered from a man between 65 and 79 years old in good health. The chain couples TRBV5-1 to TRBJ2-7; TRBD2 fits 7 bases in the junction. Sequenced material: blood. The CDR3 here reads CASSLETSVEQYF. The bases read TGCGCCAGCAGCTTGGAAACTAGCGTCGAGCAGTACTTC.